Listed below are T cell receptor beta chains from one sample, sequenced in a study of identical twins. MiXCR, applied by TCRdb to the 5' RACE reads, yields one record per CDR3 protein. The top ten clones hold approximately 0.52% of a sample with 500,000 to 550,000 distinct CDR3 sequences, 20% to 25% of them seen once. The data also belong to a second study, concerning yellow fever vaccine responses in identical twins.

What was sequenced was CD4+ T cells sorted from blood. These receptors were taken from a woman younger than 30 in good health. Each CDR3 is given without its conserved first and last residue.

V gene	CDR3 protein
TRBV20-1	SAPYRDYLSRAF
TRBV12-3/TRBV12-4	ASSLGQGGEQY
TRBV24-1	ATSDYEKGGTQY
TRBV4-1	ASSQVVITSGANVLT
TRBV20-1	SARDLDRGLIELSSGANVLT
TRBV19	ASSIGPGQETQY
TRBV5-1	ASSLLPTQDTQY
TRBV12-3/TRBV12-4	ASQSYRNQPQH
TRBV5-1	ASSLESPLEAF
TRBV11-2	ASSSTTGYNEQF
TRBV10-3	AISDDRTQAF
TRBV5-1	ASSGARTDTQY
TRBV7-2	ASTPRISYNSPLH
TRBV24-1	ATSDISGRGTGELF
TRBV24-1	ATSDGGQLTNYGYT
TRBV12-3/TRBV12-4	ASVYLPGQPPNEQF
TRBV5-1	ASSRNPGDLTDTQY
TRBV12-3/TRBV12-4	ASSYRGQGGYT
TRBV7-2	ASSILSNEQF
TRBV2	ASRGTPTNTGELF
TRBV7-9	ASSLARPGVITGELF
TRBV15	ATSRVSGLAGLRPEADTQY
TRBV2	ASSLLPGLAGISNEQF
TRBV25-1	ASSERSTNEKLF
TRBV5-1	ASSLDFPSSYEQY
TRBV27	ASSYGTGNEKLF
TRBV7-6	ASSSLAGANEQF
TRBV7-2	ASSFLGQGATTDTQY
TRBV11-3	ASSLRGLNTGELF
TRBV29-1	SVAYQGAGLEAF